This record covers a single TCR beta chain. Its antigen remains unidentified. This entry comes from a study of a mutant IDH1 vaccine in newly diagnosed glioma. This CDR3 is 14 amino acids long. The V end was cut by 4 bases, the J end by 1 base, with 10 bases between. Germline CDR1 reads SGDLS; CDR2 reads YYNGEE. TCRdb's table, derived via immunoSEQ multiplex PCR, lists solely in-frame clones and lacks some. The sample consists of roughly 39,000 clones, 80% to 90% of them appearing once. Time point indicated: week 5, during vaccination. Alongside topical imiquimod, each dose of vaccine comprised 300 ug of mutant IDH1 20-mer peptide.

The material was PBMCs, obtained from a glioma patient whose treatment included an IDH1 peptide vaccine. The chain uses TRBV9 and TRBJ2-3; possibly TRBD2 for D (5 bases). The clonotype was recovered from a man aged 35 to 55 with glioma. DNA of the CDR3: TGTGCCAGCAGCACTACTAGGGGCACAGATACGCAGTATTTT. This encodes CASSTTRGTDTQYF.